The source of this TCR beta chain is a study of siplizumab effects on memory and regulatory T cells (dated 2019 in TCRdb). Regarding the complete study: The study looked at the effect of siplizumab, an anti-CD2 antibody, on alloreactive T-cell subsets in allogeneic mixed lymphocyte reactions made from human PBMCs.

The germline V gene (reference sequence) specifies GTSNPN as CDR1 and SVGIG as CDR2. Trimming removed 4 bases from V and 0 bases from J, leaving 16 bases between the germline ends. The CDR3 contains 15 residues, cysteine and phenylalanine counted. The CDR3 DNA has 45 bases and is translated from base 1. Receptors were amplified or captured by the immunoSEQ multiplex PCR assay. Some 100,000 TCR templates per sample were assayed by the deep sequencing platform. Genomic DNA extracted from sorted T cells was used for TCRbeta CDR3 sequencing. On the study's bioinformatics: The R programming language was used for the clonal analysis of the TCRbeta CDR3 data. Unstimulated samples were compared with post-reaction CFSE-low samples to define alloreactive CD4+ and CD8+ clones. By matching sequences to the repertoires of sorted unstimulated Treg and non-Treg cells, each alloreactive CD4+ clone was assigned a regulatory or non-regulatory origin. The table was pulled from immuneACCESS by TCRdb, which kept in-frame rearrangements only. Such tables lose some clones; where checked, under half of the loss comes from unresolved V genes, and the rest has no known cause. V and J calls and clone size are as listed in that table; D and trimming were resolved from the DNA. The table for this sample lists tens of thousands of clones; around 90% of them were counted only once. Under 2% of the sample lies in the top ten.

Sorted unstimulated T cells, along with proliferating T cells recovered from mixed lymphocyte reactions, underwent TCRbeta CDR3 sequencing. Fresh whole blood from over eight HLA-typed healthy donors served as the source for isolating PBMCs. To map where alloreactive clones came from, unstimulated CD4+ regulatory T cells were FACS-sorted. Concerning this clone: The target of this receptor is not known. No clone much larger than this one lies a single base away; base qualities are absent.

What the work shows at the level of the full study, not this receptor alone: Among mappable alloreactive CD4+ clones, the Treg-derived fraction averaged around 63% with siplizumab versus around 29% in control reactions. Siplizumab significantly lowered the cumulative frequency of alloreactive sequences that could be traced to unstimulated CD4+ memory T cells. Because sequences at frequencies below about 10^-5 were poorly captured, only a minor fraction of alloreactive clones could be mapped back to unstimulated subsets. No functional confirmation was obtained for the suppressive function of proliferating Tregs from siplizumab cultures. A naive or memory phenotype could not be assigned to roughly 75-96% of proliferating CD4+ or CD8+ clones. Compared with memory T cells, unstimulated naive T cells appeared more diverse, and naive cells seemed to make a substantial contribution to the alloresponse.

Sequencing was carried out using Tregs sorted from blood. This TCR was sampled from a human donor in good health. The rearranged segments are TRBV30 and TRBJ2-7; the D gene cannot be named for sure. The CDR3 loop reads CAWKSRDLRSYEQYF. The nucleotide sequence is TGTGCCTGGAAGAGCAGAGATTTACGCTCCTACGAGCAGTACTTC.